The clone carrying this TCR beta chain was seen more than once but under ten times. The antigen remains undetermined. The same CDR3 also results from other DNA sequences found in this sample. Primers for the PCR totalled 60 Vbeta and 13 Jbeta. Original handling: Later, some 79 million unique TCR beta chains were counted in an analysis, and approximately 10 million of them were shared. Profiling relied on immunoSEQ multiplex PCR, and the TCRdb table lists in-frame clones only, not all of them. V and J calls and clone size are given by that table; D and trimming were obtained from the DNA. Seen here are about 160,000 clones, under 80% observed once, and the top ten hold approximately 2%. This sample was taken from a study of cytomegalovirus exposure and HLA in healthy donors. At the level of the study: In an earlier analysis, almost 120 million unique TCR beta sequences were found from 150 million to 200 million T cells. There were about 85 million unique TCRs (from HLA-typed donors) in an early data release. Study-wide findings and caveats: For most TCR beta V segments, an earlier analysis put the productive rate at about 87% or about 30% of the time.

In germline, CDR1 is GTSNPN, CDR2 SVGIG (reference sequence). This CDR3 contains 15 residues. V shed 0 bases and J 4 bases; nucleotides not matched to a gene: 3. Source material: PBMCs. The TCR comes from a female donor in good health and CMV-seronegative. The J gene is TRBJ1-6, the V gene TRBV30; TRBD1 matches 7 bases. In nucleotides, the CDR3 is TGTGCCTGGAGTGTAACAGGGGTATATAATTCACCCCTCCACTTT. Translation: CAWSVTGVYNSPLHF.